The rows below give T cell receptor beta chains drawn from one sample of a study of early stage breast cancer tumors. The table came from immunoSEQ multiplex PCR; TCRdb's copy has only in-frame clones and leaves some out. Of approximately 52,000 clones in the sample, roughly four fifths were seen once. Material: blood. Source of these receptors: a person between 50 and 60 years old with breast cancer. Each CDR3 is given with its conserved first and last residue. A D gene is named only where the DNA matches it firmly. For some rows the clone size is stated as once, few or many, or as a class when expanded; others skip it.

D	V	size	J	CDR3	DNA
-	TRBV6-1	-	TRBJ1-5	CASDASGTPYPQHF	TGTGCCAGCGACGCATCCGGGACTCCCTATCCCCAGCATTTT
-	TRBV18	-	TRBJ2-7	CASSQSTDFYEQYF	TGTGCCAGCTCCCAGAGCACGGATTTCTACGAGCAGTACTTC
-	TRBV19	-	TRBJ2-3	CASSPQTGEGITDTQYF	TGTGCCAGTAGTCCCCAGACAGGGGAGGGTATCACAGATACGCAGTATTTT
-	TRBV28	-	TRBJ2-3	CASSVPGRTQYF	TGTGCCAGCAGTGTGCCGGGGCGTACGCAGTATTTT
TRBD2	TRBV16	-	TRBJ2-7	CASSQSGTGGSYEQYF	TGTGCCAGCAGCCAATCGGGGACGGGGGGCTCCTACGAGCAGTACTTC
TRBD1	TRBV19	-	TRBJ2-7	CASSARDRDYEQYF	TGTGCCAGTAGTGCCCGGGACAGGGACTACGAGCAGTACTTC
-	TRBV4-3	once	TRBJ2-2	CASSQAPRGSGTGELFF	TGCGCCAGCAGCCAAGCCCCGAGGGGGTCGGGCACCGGGGAGCTGTTTTTT
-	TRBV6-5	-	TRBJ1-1	CASSRQERNTEAFF	TGTGCCAGCAGTCGACAGGAGAGGAACACTGAAGCTTTCTTT
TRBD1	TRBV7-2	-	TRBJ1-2	CAFNRGQGEGYTF	TGTGCCTTTAATCGGGGCCAGGGGGAGGGCTACACCTTC
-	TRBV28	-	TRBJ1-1	CASSLLRGLGNTEAFF	TGTGCCAGCAGTTTATTGCGGGGGCTTGGGAACACTGAAGCTTTCTTT
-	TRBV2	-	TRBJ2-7	CASNDNYEQYF	TGTGCCAGCAACGACAACTACGAGCAGTACTTC
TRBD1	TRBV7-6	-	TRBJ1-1	CASSPRPGQGFAEAFF	TGTGCCAGCAGCCCCAGACCGGGACAGGGTTTCGCTGAAGCTTTCTTT
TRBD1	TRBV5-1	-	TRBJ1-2	CASSPGQGKDYGYTF	TGCGCCAGCAGCCCGGGACAGGGGAAGGACTATGGCTACACCTTC
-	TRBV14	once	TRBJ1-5	CASSLPGDRVDGNQPQHF	TGTGCCAGCAGCCTACCGGGAGACCGCGTGGATGGCAATCAGCCCCAGCATTTT
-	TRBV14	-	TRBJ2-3	CASSLPGPNTDTQYF	TGTGCCAGCAGCCTCCCGGGACCCAACACAGATACGCAGTATTTT
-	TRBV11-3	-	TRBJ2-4	CASSLGGPKNIQYF	TGTGCCAGCAGCTTAGGGGGTCCCAAAAACATTCAGTACTTC